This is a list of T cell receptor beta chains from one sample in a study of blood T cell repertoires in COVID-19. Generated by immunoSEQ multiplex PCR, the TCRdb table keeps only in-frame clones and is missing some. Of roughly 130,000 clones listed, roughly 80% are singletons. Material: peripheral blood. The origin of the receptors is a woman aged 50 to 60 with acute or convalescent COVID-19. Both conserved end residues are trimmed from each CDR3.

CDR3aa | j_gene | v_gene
SVSGGTDTQY | TRBJ2-3 | TRBV29-1
ASSIAGRENTEAF | TRBJ1-1 | TRBV19
ASSQEDRGNYGYT | TRBJ1-2 | TRBV4-1
ASSGQGTGELF | TRBJ2-2 | TRBV9
ASSLRTQFSTDTQY | TRBJ2-3 | TRBV5-1
ASSVAAGTSGTTSTDTQY | TRBJ2-3 | TRBV9
ASKARVSNQPQH | TRBJ1-5 | TRBV19
ASSLGGSGEQY | TRBJ2-7 | TRBV5-4
ASRDDRGLTDTQY | TRBJ2-3 | TRBV5-1
ASSQDSGGAGELF | TRBJ2-2 | TRBV4-1
ASSGQLYGNTIY | TRBJ1-3 | TRBV6-5
SVGDNEQF | TRBJ2-1 | TRBV29-1
ASSLAGQGVDEQY | TRBJ2-7 | TRBV5-1
ATHRVANEKLF | TRBJ1-4 | TRBV2
ASSRGGGNQPQH | TRBJ1-5 | TRBV7-2
AWGTGWREQY | TRBJ2-7 | TRBV30
ASSPPGGGGYEQY | TRBJ2-7 | TRBV19
ASSLGPRTEAF | TRBJ1-1 | TRBV7-2
ASSVYRDRDTDTQY | TRBJ2-3 | TRBV5-4
ASSHGPGQGDGYT | TRBJ1-2 | TRBV4-1
AISESGGSSNQPQH | TRBJ1-5 | TRBV10-3
ASSTAGVGAKTEAF | TRBJ1-1 | TRBV19
AWATWNTEAF | TRBJ1-1 | TRBV30
SVTGQFTDTQY | TRBJ2-3 | TRBV29-1
ASSRLQGTEAF | TRBJ1-1 | TRBV19
ATSDSLAGGREQF | TRBJ2-1 | TRBV24-1
ASSDPDRADSYGYT | TRBJ1-2 | TRBV10-2
ASSEIWDRGEAF | TRBJ1-1 | TRBV6-1
ASSQSSGWNNEQF | TRBJ2-1 | TRBV3-1/TRBV3-2
SVLGQAGQY | TRBJ2-7 | TRBV29-1
ASSLDPGGYYGYT | TRBJ1-2 | TRBV7-8
AWSRAGSVSGNTIY | TRBJ1-3 | TRBV30
ASIVRDTEAF | TRBJ1-1 | TRBV19
AWSTGTGVFQPQH | TRBJ1-5 | TRBV30
ASSVQSGGQPQH | TRBJ1-5 | TRBV9
SVRTGAEKLF | TRBJ1-4 | TRBV29-1
AISIEGTEAF | TRBJ1-1 | TRBV10-3
ASSLTGGLGNYGYT | TRBJ1-2 | TRBV6-5
ASSLLGTGANQPQH | TRBJ1-5 | TRBV7-8
ASSPRGSGGRTDTQY | TRBJ2-3 | TRBV6-4
ASSLDSSGANVLT | TRBJ2-6 | TRBV6-5
ASSLAVAGNTGELF | TRBJ2-2 | TRBV5-1